Below are 23 T cell receptor beta chains sequenced from a single sample in a study of CD8+ T cells in alopecia areata. Treatment reported: oral pan-JAK inhibitor, 5-10 mg twice daily. The sequencing template was cDNA reverse transcribed from extracted RNA. Only in-frame clones appear in the TCRdb table, and some are missing; sequencing was by immunoSEQ multiplex PCR. The table lists 90,000 to 120,000 clones, 65% to 85% of them singletons. Sequencing used CD8+ T cells sorted from blood, obtained at week 24, from a patient treated with tofacitinib. These receptor sequences come from a human donor with alopecia areata.

The CDR3 sequence is CASSQDGGPLSYNEQFF. CDR3 nucleotide sequence: TGTGCCAGCAGCCAAGACGGGGGGCCGCTGTCCTACAATGAGCAGTTCTTC. This rearrangement joins TRBV14 to TRBJ2-1, with D tentatively TRBD2 (7 bases). The germline CDR1 and CDR2 sequences are SGHDN and FVKESK. The length of the CDR3 is 17 residues. Trimming stripped 0 bases from V and 1 base from J, with 13 bases between.

The count of this clone is one. This chain uses TRBV4-3 with TRBJ2-3; no firm D call. Germline V CDR1 and CDR2: LGHNA, YSLEER. The CDR3 spans 14 residues. V was trimmed by 0 bases and J by 5 bases, leaving 9 bases between them. The chain's CDR3 is CASSQEIARDTQYF. DNA of the CDR3: TGCGCCAGCAGCCAAGAGATCGCGAGAGATACGCAGTATTTT.

The chain uses TRBV6-5 and TRBJ2-7; 7 positions agree with TRBD2. Trimming removed 6 bases from V and 2 bases from J; junction bases left unmatched: 7. Germline CDR1 is MNHEY and CDR2 is SVGAGI. The CDR3 covers 14 residues. The CDR3 region has the DNA TGTGCCAGCAGCCCGCGGGGGAGCCCCTACGAGCAGTACTTC. This codes for CASSPRGSPYEQYF.

The genes are TRBV7-8 and TRBJ2-5, with unresolved D. The CDR3 runs 13 residues. The germline V and J ends were trimmed by 1 base and 4 bases, with 7 bases remaining between them. Germline-derived CDR1 and CDR2 are SGHVS and FQNEAQ. CDR3 sequence reads: CASSLGVGETQYF. CDR3 nucleotides: TGTGCCAGCAGCTTAGGGGTGGGAGAGACCCAGTACTTC.

This clone was seen once. The rearrangement uses TRBV7-9 and TRBJ1-1; TRBD1 agrees at 8 bases. V gave up 5 bases and J gave up 8 bases; unmatched junction bases: 1. Germline CDR1 SEHNR, CDR2 FQNEAQ (reference sequence). CDR3 length: 11 amino acids. CDR3: CASSGDREAFF. CDR3 DNA sequence: TGTGCCAGCAGCGGGGACAGGGAAGCTTTCTTT.

The chain carries TRBV11-1 and TRBJ2-1; possibly TRBD2 for D (7 bases). Germline V CDR1 and CDR2: SGHAT, FQDESV (reference sequence). Between the trimmed V and J ends, which lost 0 bases and 3 bases, there was a span of 15 bases. CDR3 length: 17 amino acids. Here the CDR3 reads CASSLAGGPTIYNEQFF. The CDR3 DNA reads TGTGCCAGCAGCTTAGCGGGGGGGCCTACAATCTACAATGAGCAGTTCTTC.

The rearrangement joins TRBV2 to TRBJ2-7; D assignment may be TRBD1 or TRBD2 (6 bases each). This CDR3 comprises 17 residues. V lost 3 bases and J lost 0, with 18 bases in between. Germline values: CDR1 SNHLY, CDR2 FYNNEI. CDR3: CASSDKSPGANSYEQYF. CDR3 in DNA: TGTGCCAGCAGTGACAAGTCCCCGGGGGCAAACTCCTACGAGCAGTACTTC.

V usage is TRBV4-2 and J usage is TRBJ2-5, with D possibly being TRBD2 (6 bases). The V gene lost 4 bases and the J gene lost 1 base, with 13 bases spanning the gap. The CDR3 is made up of 15 amino acids. Germline assignment: CDR1 LGHNA and CDR2 YNFKEQ. The DNA for the CDR3 is TGTGCCAGCAGCCCAGAACCGGGGGTCCAAGAGACCCAGTACTTC. Translation gives CASSPEPGVQETQYF.

This clone was observed a handful of times. The rearrangement uses TRBV13 and TRBJ2-5; D remains ambiguous. Germline CDR1 reads PRHDT; CDR2 reads FYEKMQ (reference sequence). V lost 3 bases and J 4 bases, leaving 12 bases between the germline ends. This CDR3 has 14 residues. For the CDR3, the DNA is TGTGCCAGCAGCTTCCTGGGCTCAGGAGAGACCCAGTACTTC. This translates into CASSFLGSGETQYF.

As for this clone: At the DNA level, this CDR3 is encoded by other sequences in the same sample as well. The genes are TRBV20-1 and TRBJ1-1; D remains ambiguous. CDR1 is DFQATT and CDR2 is SNEGSKA in the germline V gene (reference sequence). This CDR3 spans 10 amino acids. V was clipped by 7 bases and J by 8 bases, with 11 bases between them. The CDR3 DNA is TGCAGTGTCCAGACGGGCGAAGCTTTCTTT. Protein product: CSVQTGEAFF.

V gene TRBV9 combines with J gene TRBJ2-5; 7 nucleotides align to TRBD1. CDR3 length: 16 residues. Losses at the gene ends were 0 bases for V and 4 bases for J; bases not matched to a gene: 9. The V gene's germline CDR1 is SGDLS and CDR2 YYNGEE. The CDR3 bases are TGTGCCAGCAGCGTAGGGCAGGGGGTCCTGGTAGAGACCCAGTACTTC. Translating gives CASSVGQGVLVETQYF.

V is TRBV25-1 and J is TRBJ2-1; 8 nucleotides agree with TRBD1. The trim removed 8 bases at V and 4 bases at J, leaving 13 bases unmatched. Looked up from germline, CDR1 is MGHDK and CDR2 is SYGVNS. The CDR3 is 16 residues long. The DNA of the CDR3 is TGTGCCAGCCCGACCCGCTCAGGGGGCGGATACAATGAGCAGTTCTTC. Translation gives CASPTRSGGGYNEQFF.

The chain is built from TRBV5-1 and TRBJ2-7; D may be TRBD1 (6 bases). The CDR3 sequence is 14 residues long. V was cut by 2 bases and J by 2 bases, with 11 bases left in between. Germline V gene data show CDR1 as SGHRS and CDR2 as YFSETQ. The CDR3 region has the DNA TGCGCCAGCAGCTTTGGGACAAATACCTACGAGCAGTACTTC. Translating gives CASSFGTNTYEQYF.

V is TRBV4-2 and J is TRBJ1-5; a possible D gene is TRBD1 (6 bases). The germline gives CDR1 LGHNA, CDR2 YNFKEQ. Trimming stripped 0 bases from V and 4 bases from J, with 19 bases between. The CDR3 runs to 18 residues. This chain's CDR3 is CASSQEGIDRGWNQPQHF. The CDR3 DNA is TGTGCCAGCAGCCAAGAAGGTATTGATAGGGGGTGGAATCAGCCCCAGCATTTT.

The V gene is TRBV30, the J gene TRBJ2-3; D ambiguous. The CDR3 runs 14 residues. The V end was cut by 2 bases, the J end by 3 bases, with 12 bases between. Germline CDR1 and CDR2: GTSNPN and SVGIG (reference sequence). CDR3 DNA: TGTGCCTGGAGTTTTTCGATCAAGACAGATACGCAGTATTTT. Amino acids: CAWSFSIKTDTQYF.

The chain couples TRBV7-2 to TRBJ2-3; 8 nucleotides match TRBD2. The germline V gene has CDR1 SGHTA and CDR2 FQGNSA. The J segment lost 0 bases and the V segment lost 4 bases, leaving 9 bases of the junction unmatched. The CDR3 consists of 17 residues. CDR3 DNA: TGTGCCAGCAGCTATCGGGGGGGTCGAATTAGCACAGATACGCAGTATTTT. Encoded protein: CASSYRGGRISTDTQYF.

The J gene is TRBJ1-2, the V gene TRBV5-1; no firm D call. Germline CDR1 and CDR2: SGHRS and YFSETQ. The CDR3 runs 13 residues. The V and J ends lost 7 bases and 9 bases respectively, with 19 bases between them. This CDR3 is CASDVSGLGSYTF. In nucleotides, the CDR3 is TGCGCCAGCGACGTTTCGGGTTTAGGAAGCTACACCTTC. Supplemented by reference TRBV5-1 and TRBJ1-2, the full variable domain reads KAGVTQTPRYLIKTRGQQVTLSCSPISGHRSVSWYQQTPGQGLQFLFEYFSETQRNKGNFPGRFSGRQFSNSRSEMNVSTLELGDSALYLCASDVSGLGSYTFGSGTRLTVV.

The CDR3 coding sequence is TGTGCCAGCAGCTTGACTAGCGGGGGTGCAGATACGCAGTATTTT. The encoded protein is CASSLTSGGADTQYF. The chain has TRBV7-3 and TRBJ2-3; 12 bases are shared with TRBD2. This CDR3 has 15 residues. Per the germline V gene, CDR1 is SGHTA and CDR2 is FQGTGA. The V and J ends lost 3 bases and 4 bases, in that order; junction bases with no gene match: 2.

The chain has TRBV7-8 and TRBJ2-5; 10 bases are a match to TRBD1. The trim removed 5 bases at V and 3 bases at J, leaving 6 bases unmatched. The CDR3 extends over 15 amino acids. The germline V gene has CDR1 SGHVS and CDR2 FQNEAQ. The CDR3 is CASSLSTGGEETQYF. The CDR3 bases are TGTGCCAGCAGCCTATCGACAGGGGGCGAAGAGACCCAGTACTTC.

The CDR3 sequence is CSVSHVVTEAFF. As DNA, the CDR3 is TGCAGCGTTTCACACGTGGTCACTGAAGCTTTCTTT. The rearrangement joins TRBV29-1 to TRBJ1-1; D not resolved. This CDR3 region has 12 residues. V lost 5 bases, J lost 4 bases, and 11 bases lay in between. Germline V gives CDR1 SQVTM, CDR2 ANQGSEA.

The V call is TRBV5-6, the J call TRBJ1-4, with 10 nucleotides matching TRBD1. V lost 4 bases and J lost 7; bases outside the gene matches: 7. The CDR3 has 15 amino acids. The germline V gene encodes CDR1 SGHDT and CDR2 YYEEEE. CDR3 region: CASSRAGTGAEKLFF. Here the CDR3 DNA reads TGTGCCAGCAGCCGAGCCGGGACAGGGGCTGAAAAACTGTTTTTT.

This sequence joins TRBV2 and TRBJ2-6; the D is unclear. Per the germline V gene, CDR1 is SNHLY and CDR2 is FYNNEI. This CDR3 is built from 15 residues. The germline V and J ends were trimmed by 8 bases and 4 bases, with 15 bases remaining between them. The CDR3 coding sequence is TGTGCCAGCTGGGAAAAGGGTTACGGGGCCAACGTCCTGACTTTC. Translated, it gives CASWEKGYGANVLTF. Full variable domain (outside the CDR3, taken from reference TRBV2 and TRBJ2-6): EPEVTQTPSHQVTQMGQEVILRCVPISNHLYFYWYRQILGQKVEFLVSFYNNEISEKSEIFDDQFSVERPDGSNFTLKIRSTKLEDSAMYFCASWEKGYGANVLTFGAGSRLTVL.

The chain joins TRBV5-1 to TRBJ2-7; 7 nucleotides agree with TRBD1. The CDR3 sequence is 13 residues long. CDR1 is SGHRS and CDR2 is YFSETQ in the germline V gene. After removal of 3 bases from V and 4 bases from J, the junction contained 4 bases not matched to a gene. The CDR3 reads CASSSGQLYEQYF. The CDR3 coding sequence is TGCGCCAGCAGCTCGGGACAGCTTTACGAGCAGTACTTC. Full variable domain (missing parts from reference TRBV5-1 and TRBJ2-7): KAGVTQTPRYLIKTRGQQVTLSCSPISGHRSVSWYQQTPGQGLQFLFEYFSETQRNKGNFPGRFSGRQFSNSRSEMNVSTLELGDSALYLCASSSGQLYEQYFGPGTRLTVT.